A single sample is the source of the 6 T cell receptor beta chains below, sequenced in a study of blood T cell repertoires in COVID-19. Method: immunoSEQ multiplex PCR; TCRdb's copy keeps in-frame clones and lacks some. Of 200,000 to 250,000 clones detected, roughly nine tenths appear once; the ten largest clones hold about 6.5%. Sequenced material: peripheral blood. All receptors derive from a man in his fifties or sixties who had recovered from COVID-19.

The chain combines TRBV12-5 with TRBJ2-7, with TRBD1 matching over 9 bases. V dropped 4 bases and J dropped 8; count of bases not matched to a gene: 12. The V gene's germline CDR1 is LGHNT and CDR2 FRNRAP. The CDR3 is made up of 15 amino acids. The CDR3, as DNA: TGTGCTAGTGGTTGGGTACAGGGGGCGACGGGTAAGCAGTACTTC. Encoded protein: CASGWVQGATGKQYF.

V is TRBV25-1 and J is TRBJ1-1; 11 nucleotides align to TRBD1. Germline assignment: CDR1 MGHDK and CDR2 SYGVNS. CDR3 length equals 17 residues. V shed 4 bases, J shed 4 bases, and the junction held 11 bases outside the gene matches. The DNA of the CDR3 is TGTGCCAGCAGTGGGACAGGGGGCGTTCCGACGGGCACTGAAGCTTTCTTT. This codes for CASSGTGGVPTGTEAFF.

V usage is TRBV15 and J usage is TRBJ2-7, with 7 bases aligning to TRBD1. Germline loops: CDR1 LNHNV, CDR2 YYDKDF (reference sequence). This CDR3 comprises 13 residues. V trimming: 3 bases; J trimming: 5 bases; junction bases outside the gene matches: 4. CDR3 sequence (DNA): TGTGCCACCAGCAGGGGACAGTCCGACGAGCAGTACTTC. Translated, it gives CATSRGQSDEQYF.

The rearrangement joins TRBV9 to TRBJ1-4; D gene ambiguous. Trimming cost V 0 bases and J 10 bases, with 13 bases left between them. The V gene's germline CDR1 is SGDLS and CDR2 YYNGEE. This CDR3 region has 14 residues. The CDR3 here is CASSVVDGEGKLFF. The CDR3 DNA sequence: TGTGCCAGCAGCGTAGTGGATGGGGAGGGAAAACTGTTTTTT.

The chain has TRBV19 and TRBJ2-1, with D tentatively TRBD2 (5 bases). Germline V gene data show CDR1 as LNHDA and CDR2 as SQIVND (reference sequence). The length of the CDR3 is 15 residues. Trimming shortened V by 4 bases and J by 1 base, and 11 bases separated the two germline ends. CDR3 nucleotides: TGTGCCAGTAGTACGGGATTTAATTCCTACAATGAGCAGTTCTTC. Translating gives CASSTGFNSYNEQFF. The entire variable domain, with the rest obtained from reference TRBV19 and TRBJ2-1, is as follows: DGGITQSPKYLFRKEGQNVTLSCEQNLNHDAMYWYRQDPGQGLRLIYYSQIVNDFQKGDIAEGYSVSREKKESFPLTVTSAQKNPTAFYLCASSTGFNSYNEQFFGPGTRLTVL.

In its sample, this clone was seen once. This chain uses TRBV19 with TRBJ1-1, with D possibly TRBD1 on 5 matching bases. The V end lost 5 bases, the J end lost 1 base, and 17 bases lay between the germline ends. This CDR3 region has 16 residues. Germline V CDR1 and CDR2: LNHDA, SQIVND (reference sequence). Here the CDR3 reads CASSVDSWRGNTEAFF. In nucleotides, the CDR3 is TGTGCCAGTAGTGTGGACTCATGGAGGGGGAACACTGAAGCTTTCTTT. Based on the CDR3 plus reference TRBV19 and TRBJ1-1, the full variable domain is DGGITQSPKYLFRKEGQNVTLSCEQNLNHDAMYWYRQDPGQGLRLIYYSQIVNDFQKGDIAEGYSVSREKKESFPLTVTSAQKNPTAFYLCASSVDSWRGNTEAFFGQGTRLTVV.